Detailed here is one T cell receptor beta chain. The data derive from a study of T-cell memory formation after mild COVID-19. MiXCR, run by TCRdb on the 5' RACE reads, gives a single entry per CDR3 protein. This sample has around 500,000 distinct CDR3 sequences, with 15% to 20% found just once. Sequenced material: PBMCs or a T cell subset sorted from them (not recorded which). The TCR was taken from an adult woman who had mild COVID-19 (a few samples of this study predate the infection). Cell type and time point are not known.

The CDR3 DNA reads TGCAGTGCCGCCGGGAACAGGCCCTATGGCTACACCTTC. It codes for CSAAGNRPYGYTF. The V gene is TRBV20-1, the J gene TRBJ1-2, with D perhaps TRBD1 (5 bases). Trimming stripped 6 bases from V and 4 bases from J, with 15 bases between. The CDR3 length is 13 residues. Germline V gene data show CDR1 as DFQATT and CDR2 as SNEGSKA (reference sequence).